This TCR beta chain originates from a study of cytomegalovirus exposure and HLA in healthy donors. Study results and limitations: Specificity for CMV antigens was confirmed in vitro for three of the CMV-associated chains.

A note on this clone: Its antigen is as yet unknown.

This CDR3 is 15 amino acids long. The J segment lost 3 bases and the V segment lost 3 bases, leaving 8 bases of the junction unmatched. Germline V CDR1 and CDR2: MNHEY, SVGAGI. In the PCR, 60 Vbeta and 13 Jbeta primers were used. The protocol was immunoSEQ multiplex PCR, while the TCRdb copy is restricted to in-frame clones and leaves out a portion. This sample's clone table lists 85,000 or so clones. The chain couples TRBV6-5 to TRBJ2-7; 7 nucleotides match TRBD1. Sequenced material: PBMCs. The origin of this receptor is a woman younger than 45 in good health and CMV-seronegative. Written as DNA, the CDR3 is TGTGCCAGCAGTTATTCACAGGGGACGGACTACGAGCAGTACTTC. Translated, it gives CASSYSQGTDYEQYF.